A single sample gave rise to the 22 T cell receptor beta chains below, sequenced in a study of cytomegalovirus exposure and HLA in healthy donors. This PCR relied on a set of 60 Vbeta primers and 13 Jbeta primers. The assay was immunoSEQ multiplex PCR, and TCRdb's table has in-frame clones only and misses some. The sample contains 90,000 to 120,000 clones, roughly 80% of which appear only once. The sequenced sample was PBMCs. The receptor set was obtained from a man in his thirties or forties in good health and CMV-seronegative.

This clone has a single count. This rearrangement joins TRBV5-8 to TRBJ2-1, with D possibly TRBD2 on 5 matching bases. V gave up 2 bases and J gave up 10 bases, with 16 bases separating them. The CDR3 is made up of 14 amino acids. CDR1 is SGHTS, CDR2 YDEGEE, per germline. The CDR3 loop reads CASSFGRGPGEQFF. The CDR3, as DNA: TGTGCCAGCAGCTTCGGGCGCGGCCCGGGAGAGCAGTTCTTC.

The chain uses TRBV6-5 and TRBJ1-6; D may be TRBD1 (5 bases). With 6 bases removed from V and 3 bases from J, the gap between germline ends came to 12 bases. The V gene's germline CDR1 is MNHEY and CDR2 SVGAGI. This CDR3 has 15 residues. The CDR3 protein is CASRPDGHYNSPLHF. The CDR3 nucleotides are TGTGCCAGCAGACCGGACGGACACTATAATTCACCCCTCCACTTT.

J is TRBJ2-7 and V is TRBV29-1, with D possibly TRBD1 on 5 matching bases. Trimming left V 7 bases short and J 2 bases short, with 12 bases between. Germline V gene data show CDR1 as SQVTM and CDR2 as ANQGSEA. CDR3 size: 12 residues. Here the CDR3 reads CSAKGLPYEQYF. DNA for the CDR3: TGCAGCGCAAAGGGGCTACCCTACGAGCAGTACTTC.

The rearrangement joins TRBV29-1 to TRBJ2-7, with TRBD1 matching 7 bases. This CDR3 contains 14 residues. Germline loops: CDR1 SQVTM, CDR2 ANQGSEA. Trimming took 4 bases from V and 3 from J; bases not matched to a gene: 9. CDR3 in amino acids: CSVVRDSQSYEQYF. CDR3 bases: TGCAGCGTTGTCCGGGACAGCCAGAGCTACGAGCAGTACTTC.

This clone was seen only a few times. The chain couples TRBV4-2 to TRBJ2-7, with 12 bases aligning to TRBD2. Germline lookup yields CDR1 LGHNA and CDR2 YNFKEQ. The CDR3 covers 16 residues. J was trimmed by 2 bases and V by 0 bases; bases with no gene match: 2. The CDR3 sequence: CASSQETSGSPYEQYF. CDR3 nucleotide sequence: TGTGCCAGCAGCCAAGAGACTAGCGGGAGCCCCTACGAGCAGTACTTC.

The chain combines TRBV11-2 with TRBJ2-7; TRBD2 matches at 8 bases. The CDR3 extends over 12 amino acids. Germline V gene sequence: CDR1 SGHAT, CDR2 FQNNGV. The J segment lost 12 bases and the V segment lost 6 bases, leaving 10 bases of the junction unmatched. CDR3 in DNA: TGTGCCAGCAGTCACACCGGGACTAGTACGTACTTC. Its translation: CASSHTGTSTYF.

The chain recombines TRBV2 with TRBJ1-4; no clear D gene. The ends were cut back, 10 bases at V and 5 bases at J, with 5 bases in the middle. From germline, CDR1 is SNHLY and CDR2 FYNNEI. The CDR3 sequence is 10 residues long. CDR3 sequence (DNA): TGTGCCAACTGGAATGAAAAACTGTTTTTT. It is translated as CANWNEKLFF.

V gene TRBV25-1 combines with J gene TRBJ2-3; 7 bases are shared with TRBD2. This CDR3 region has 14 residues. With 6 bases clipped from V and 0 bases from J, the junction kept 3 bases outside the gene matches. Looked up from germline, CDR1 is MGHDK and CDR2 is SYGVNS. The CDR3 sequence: CASSLAASTDTQYF. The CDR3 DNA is TGTGCCAGCAGCCTAGCGGCTAGCACAGATACGCAGTATTTT. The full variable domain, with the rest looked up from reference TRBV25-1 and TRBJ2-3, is EADIYQTPRYLVIGTGKKITLECSQTMGHDKMYWYQQDPGMELHLIHYSYGVNSTEKGDLSSESTVSRIRTEHFPLTLESARPSHTSQYLCASSLAASTDTQYFGPGTRLTVL.

The CDR3 region is CASSPLGLSENTEAFF. The CDR3 region has the DNA TGCGCCAGCAGTCCACTTGGTTTGTCCGAGAACACTGAAGCTTTCTTT. V gene TRBV5-1 combines with J gene TRBJ1-1; no definite D call. The CDR3 contains 16 residues. Trimming shortened V by 5 bases and J by 1 base, and 18 bases separated the two germline ends. Per germline, CDR1 SGHRS and CDR2 YFSETQ.

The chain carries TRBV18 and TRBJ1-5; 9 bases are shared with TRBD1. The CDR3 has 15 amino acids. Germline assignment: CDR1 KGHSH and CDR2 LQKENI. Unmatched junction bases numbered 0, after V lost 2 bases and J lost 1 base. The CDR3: CASSPGTGSNQPQHF. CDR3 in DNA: TGTGCCAGCTCACCAGGGACAGGGAGCAATCAGCCCCAGCATTTT.

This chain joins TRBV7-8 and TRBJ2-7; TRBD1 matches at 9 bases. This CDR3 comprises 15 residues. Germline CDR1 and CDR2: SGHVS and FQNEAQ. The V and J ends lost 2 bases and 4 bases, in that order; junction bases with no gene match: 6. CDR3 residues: CASSLLGQGVYEQYF. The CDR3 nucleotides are TGTGCCAGCAGCTTACTGGGACAGGGTGTATACGAGCAGTACTTC.

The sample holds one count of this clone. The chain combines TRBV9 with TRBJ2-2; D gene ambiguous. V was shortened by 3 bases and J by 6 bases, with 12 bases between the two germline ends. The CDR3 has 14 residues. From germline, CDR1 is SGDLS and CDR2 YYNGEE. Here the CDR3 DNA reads TGTGCCAGCAGCGGCCGGGTCATAGCCGGGGAGCTGTTTTTT. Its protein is CASSGRVIAGELFF.

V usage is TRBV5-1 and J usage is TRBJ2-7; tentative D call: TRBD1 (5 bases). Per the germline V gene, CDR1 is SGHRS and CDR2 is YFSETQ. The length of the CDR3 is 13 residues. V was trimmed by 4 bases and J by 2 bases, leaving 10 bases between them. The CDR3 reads CASSDGHPYEQYF. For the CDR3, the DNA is TGCGCCAGCAGCGACGGACACCCCTACGAGCAGTACTTC.

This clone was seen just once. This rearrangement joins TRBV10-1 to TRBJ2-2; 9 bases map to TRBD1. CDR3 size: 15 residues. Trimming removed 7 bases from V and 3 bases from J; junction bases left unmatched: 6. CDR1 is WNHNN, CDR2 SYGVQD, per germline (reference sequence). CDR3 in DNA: TGCGCCAGCACTGACCGGGACAGGGACACCGGGGAGCTGTTTTTT. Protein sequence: CASTDRDRDTGELFF.

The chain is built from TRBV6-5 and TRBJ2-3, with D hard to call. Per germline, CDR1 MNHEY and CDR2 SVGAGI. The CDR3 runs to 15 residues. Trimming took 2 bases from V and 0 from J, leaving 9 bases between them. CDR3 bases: TGTGCCAGCAGTTACCGGGTAGAGAGCACAGATACGCAGTATTTT. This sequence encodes CASSYRVESTDTQYF.

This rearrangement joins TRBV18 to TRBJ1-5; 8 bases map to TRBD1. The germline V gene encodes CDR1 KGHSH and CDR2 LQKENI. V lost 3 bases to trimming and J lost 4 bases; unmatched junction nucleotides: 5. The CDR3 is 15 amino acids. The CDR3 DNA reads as TGTGCCAGCTCACCGGCAGGGGGCGGGAATCAGCCCCAGCATTTT. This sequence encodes CASSPAGGGNQPQHF.

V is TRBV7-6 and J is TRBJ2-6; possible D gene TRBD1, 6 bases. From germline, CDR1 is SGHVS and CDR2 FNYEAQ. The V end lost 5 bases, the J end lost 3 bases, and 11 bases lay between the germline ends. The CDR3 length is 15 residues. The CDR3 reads CASSTGQLGANVLTF. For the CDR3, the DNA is TGTGCCAGCAGCACCGGACAGCTTGGGGCCAACGTCCTGACTTTC.

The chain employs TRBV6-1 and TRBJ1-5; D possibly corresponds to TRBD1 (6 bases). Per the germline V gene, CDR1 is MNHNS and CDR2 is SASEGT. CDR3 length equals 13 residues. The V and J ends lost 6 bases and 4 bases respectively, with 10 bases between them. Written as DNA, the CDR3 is TGTGCCAGCAGAGGCAGGGGAAATCAGCCCCAGCATTTT. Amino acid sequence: CASRGRGNQPQHF.

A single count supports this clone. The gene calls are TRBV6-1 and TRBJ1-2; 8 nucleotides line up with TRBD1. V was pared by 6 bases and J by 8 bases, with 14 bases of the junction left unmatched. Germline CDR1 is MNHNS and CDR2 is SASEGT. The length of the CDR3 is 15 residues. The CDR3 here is CASSLDRTGRGGYTF. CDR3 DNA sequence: TGTGCCAGCAGCCTAGACCGGACAGGGAGGGGCGGCTACACCTTC.

CDR3 region: CASRVTSGRLYEQYF. In DNA, the CDR3 is TGTGCCAGCAGGGTGACTAGCGGGAGGCTCTACGAGCAGTACTTC. The chain carries TRBV6-5 and TRBJ2-7; 13 bases match TRBD2. This CDR3 contains 15 residues. V trimming: 6 bases; J trimming: 3 bases; junction bases outside the gene matches: 5. CDR1 and CDR2 from the germline V gene are MNHEY and SVGAGI.

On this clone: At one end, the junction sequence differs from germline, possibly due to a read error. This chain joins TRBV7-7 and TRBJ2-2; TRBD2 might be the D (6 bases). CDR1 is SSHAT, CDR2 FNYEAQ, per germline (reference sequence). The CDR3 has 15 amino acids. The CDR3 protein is CASSVGTAKTGELFF. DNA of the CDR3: TGTGCTAGCAGCGTCGGGACTGCGAAGACCGGGGAGCTGTTTTTT. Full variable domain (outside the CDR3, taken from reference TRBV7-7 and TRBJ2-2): GAGVSQSPRYKVTKRGQDVTLRCDPISSHATLYWYQQALGQGPEFLTYFNYEAQPDKSGLPSDRFSAERPEGSISTLTIQRTEQRDSAMYRCASSVGTAKTGELFFGEGSRLTVL.

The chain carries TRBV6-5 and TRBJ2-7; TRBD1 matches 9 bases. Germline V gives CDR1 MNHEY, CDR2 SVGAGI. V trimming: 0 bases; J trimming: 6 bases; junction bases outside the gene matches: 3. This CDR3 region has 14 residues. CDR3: CASSYSGQGFEQYF. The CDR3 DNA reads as TGTGCCAGCAGTTACTCCGGACAGGGGTTCGAGCAGTACTTC.